The next 22 T cell receptor beta chains were all read from a single sample in a study of shared clonotypes between healthy human individuals. The data were produced by immunoSEQ multiplex PCR, yet TCRdb's version contains in-frame clones alone and is incomplete. The repertoire has 470,000 or so clones, over 70% of them found once; the top ten carry approximately 12%. The sequencing input was PBMCs. These receptor sequences come from a woman between 35 and 50 years old in good health. Some clones in this sample may be carry-over from other donors' samples.

The chain couples TRBV4-1 to TRBJ2-2; D tentatively reads TRBD1 or TRBD2 (5 bases each). Trimming took 1 base from V and 5 from J, leaving 11 bases between them. Germline CDR1 MGHRA, CDR2 YSYEKL. The length of the CDR3 is 15 residues. The CDR3 nucleotides read TGCGCCAGCAGCCAAGTGGGGGTTCGGACCGGGGAGCTGTTTTTT. Translation gives CASSQVGVRTGELFF.

The chain has TRBV6-5 and TRBJ1-4; a weak D match, TRBD1 (6 bases). V lost 5 bases to trimming and J lost 4 bases, with 11 bases between them. The CDR3 runs 14 residues. CDR1 is MNHEY, CDR2 SVGAGI, per germline. The CDR3 loop reads CASSPGTRNEKLFF. CDR3 DNA sequence: TGTGCCAGCAGTCCCGGGACACGTAATGAAAAACTGTTTTTT.

V usage is TRBV5-8 and J usage is TRBJ2-7; maybe TRBD1 (6 bases). The germline V gene has CDR1 SGHTS and CDR2 YDEGEE. The CDR3 length is 17 residues. The V end was cut by 0 bases, the J end by 4 bases, with 20 bases between. Here the CDR3 reads CASSLEGRWSGDYEQYF. In DNA, the CDR3 is TGTGCCAGCAGCTTGGAAGGGCGGTGGTCAGGGGATTACGAGCAGTACTTC.

This chain connects TRBV30 to TRBJ1-6; D not resolved. The V and J ends lost 2 bases and 7 bases respectively, with 21 bases between them. This CDR3 comprises 17 residues. CDR1 and CDR2 (germline): GTSNPN, SVGIG (reference sequence). CDR3 loop: CAWSPPPLAGRNSPLHF. The CDR3 DNA reads as TGTGCCTGGAGTCCACCACCTTTGGCGGGGAGGAATTCACCCCTCCACTTT.

This clone turned up a few times. This chain links TRBV27 with TRBJ1-3; D is possibly TRBD1 (5 bases). The length of the CDR3 is 15 residues. The V end lost 2 bases, the J end lost 4 bases, and 12 bases lay between the germline ends. Germline V gene lookup returns CDR1 MNHEY and CDR2 SMNVEV (reference sequence). CDR3 in DNA: TGTGCCAGCAGTTTAGGCGGGGGGTCGGGAAACACCATATATTTT. It yields the protein CASSLGGGSGNTIYF.

The chain is built from TRBV6-1 and TRBJ1-1; D not certain. The germline gives CDR1 MNHNS, CDR2 SASEGT. There are 12 residues in the CDR3. Trimming removed 6 bases at V and 0 bases at J, with 5 bases between. The CDR3 nucleotides read TGTGCCAGCAGGGCCTTGAACACTGAAGCTTTCTTT. Its translation is CASRALNTEAFF.

Note on this clone: Since a far larger clone is one base different, this is likely a read error. This CDR3 reads CASSTRTSGSYEQYF. CDR3 nucleotide sequence: TGTGCCAGCAGCACCCGGACTAGCGGGAGCTACGAGCAGTACTTC. The rearrangement joins TRBV7-9 to TRBJ2-7; 13 nucleotides align to TRBD2. In germline, CDR1 is SEHNR, CDR2 FQNEAQ (reference sequence). The trim removed 5 bases at V and 3 bases at J, leaving 4 bases unmatched. The CDR3 spans 15 residues.

The rearrangement joins TRBV10-1 to TRBJ2-2; weak D call: TRBD1 (6 bases). This CDR3 spans 13 amino acids. V shed 7 bases and J shed 6 bases, with 12 bases lying between them. Germline V gene lookup returns CDR1 WNHNN and CDR2 SYGVQD (reference sequence). CDR3 in amino acids: CASNGQHAGELFF. In DNA form, the CDR3 reads TGCGCCAGCAATGGACAGCATGCCGGGGAGCTGTTTTTT.

This chain links TRBV30 with TRBJ2-3; no reliable D call. Germline CDR1 and CDR2: GTSNPN and SVGIG (reference sequence). There are 19 residues in the CDR3. Trimming stripped 2 bases from V and 0 bases from J, with 24 bases between. The CDR3 loop is CAWSLFQGSQTLSTDTQYF. The CDR3 nucleotides read TGTGCCTGGAGTCTTTTCCAAGGGTCCCAGACTCTAAGCACAGATACGCAGTATTTT. Drawing the rest from reference TRBV30 and TRBJ2-3, the complete variable domain is SQTIHQWPATLVQPVGSPLSLECTVEGTSNPNLYWYRQAAGRGLQLLFYSVGIGQISSEVPQNLSASRPQDRQFILSSKKLLLSDSGFYLCAWSLFQGSQTLSTDTQYFGPGTRLTVL.

As for this clone: A single base is all that separates this from a far larger clone, so a read error is likely. This sequence joins TRBV30 and TRBJ1-2; possibly TRBD1 for D (6 bases). The CDR3 is made up of 14 amino acids. CDR1 and CDR2 (germline): GTSNPN, SVGIG (reference sequence). The CDR3 DNA is TGTGCCTGGGGCTCAAAGGGACATTGGCGTGGCAACACCTTC. As protein: CAWGSKGHWRGNTF.

This clone was seen just once. The V call is TRBV28, the J call TRBJ2-1, with 7 positions matching TRBD2. V was clipped by 7 bases and J by 8 bases; unmatched bases: 11. The CDR3 is 14 residues long. Germline V lookup: CDR1 MDHEN, CDR2 SYDVKM. The CDR3 region is CASNGGRSGDEQFF. The CDR3 region has the DNA TGTGCCAGCAATGGCGGGAGAAGTGGCGATGAGCAGTTCTTC.

Regarding this clone: With a far larger clone one base away, a read error is the likely cause. Other DNA sequences in this specimen translate into the identical CDR3. The rearrangement uses TRBV5-4 and TRBJ2-5; TRBD2 agrees at 7 bases. The CDR3 is 13 amino acids. With V trimmed by 4 bases and J by 5 bases, 5 bases remained unmatched. Germline CDR1 SGHNT, CDR2 YYREEE (reference sequence). CDR3 sequence reads: CASSLAGDETQYF. The DNA for the CDR3 is TGTGCCAGCAGCCTGGCGGGGGATGAGACCCAGTACTTC.

This clone was seen only once. This chain uses TRBV5-1 with TRBJ2-3; tentatively, D is TRBD1 (6 bases). The CDR3 is made up of 15 amino acids. V lost 0 bases, J lost 4 bases, and 12 bases lay in between. Germline V gene lookup returns CDR1 SGHRS and CDR2 YFSETQ. CDR3 bases: TGCGCCAGCAGCTTGGGTGGCAGGGGTTCAGATACGCAGTATTTT. Its protein is CASSLGGRGSDTQYF. The full variable domain, completed using reference TRBV5-1 and TRBJ2-3, is KAGVTQTPRYLIKTRGQQVTLSCSPISGHRSVSWYQQTPGQGLQFLFEYFSETQRNKGNFPGRFSGRQFSNSRSEMNVSTLELGDSALYLCASSLGGRGSDTQYFGPGTRLTVL.

This rearrangement joins TRBV6-6 to TRBJ2-1; TRBD2 matches at 8 bases. Germline lookup yields CDR1 MNHNY and CDR2 SVGAGI (reference sequence). The CDR3 runs 15 residues. The J segment lost 6 bases and the V segment lost 2 bases, leaving 6 bases of the junction unmatched. This CDR3 reads CASSYVLAVTNEQFF. The CDR3 nucleotides are TGTGCCAGCAGTTACGTACTAGCGGTCACCAATGAGCAGTTCTTC.

V and J are TRBV7-2 and TRBJ1-2, with TRBD1 matching 9 bases. CDR1 is SGHTA, CDR2 FQGNSA, per germline. The CDR3 runs 14 residues. V lost 7 bases to trimming and J lost 8 bases; unmatched junction nucleotides: 11. CDR3: CASTETGGNQGYTF. CDR3 bases: TGTGCCAGCACCGAGACAGGGGGGAACCAAGGCTACACCTTC.

This clone appeared once. The V call is TRBV4-1, the J call TRBJ1-4, with D possibly being TRBD1 (5 bases). The V gene lost 1 base and the J gene lost 10 bases, with 16 bases spanning the gap. The CDR3 has 15 residues. Per the germline V gene, CDR1 is MGHRA and CDR2 is YSYEKL. The CDR3 nucleotides read TGCGCCAGCAGCCAAGGGGTAATCGTGGGGGTAAAACTGTTTTTT. Translating it yields CASSQGVIVGVKLFF.

V gene TRBV29-1 combines with J gene TRBJ2-1; 16 nucleotides agree with TRBD2. The trim removed 6 bases at V and 0 bases at J, leaving 8 bases unmatched. The CDR3 totals 18 residues. The germline V gene has CDR1 SQVTM and CDR2 ANQGSEA. The DNA for the CDR3 is TGCAGCGTCCGAGCCGGGACTAGCGGGAGGGTCTCCTACAATGAGCAGTTCTTC. As protein: CSVRAGTSGRVSYNEQFF.

The chain has TRBV10-3 and TRBJ2-3; D is uncertain. Trimming left V 10 bases short and J 7 bases short, with 21 bases between. Germline V gene lookup returns CDR1 ENHRY and CDR2 SYGVKD. The CDR3 is 14 residues long. The CDR3 nucleotides read TGTGCCACACAGAGGAGATCGAATGAGAATACGCAGTATTTT. Translation: CATQRRSNENTQYF.

This clone was observed a few times. The chain has TRBV27 and TRBJ2-7, with 9 bases that match TRBD1. CDR3 size: 15 residues. The germline gives CDR1 MNHEY, CDR2 SMNVEV (reference sequence). The trim removed 8 bases at V and 0 bases at J, leaving 8 bases unmatched. This CDR3 is CASGTGLKGSYEQYF. The DNA of the CDR3 is TGTGCCAGCGGGACAGGGTTGAAGGGCTCCTACGAGCAGTACTTC.

This clone occurred once. The rearrangement uses TRBV4-1 and TRBJ2-1, with D hard to call. The germline V and J ends were trimmed by 5 bases and 0 bases, with 14 bases remaining between them. The length of the CDR3 is 16 residues. Germline loops: CDR1 MGHRA, CDR2 YSYEKL. The CDR3 coding sequence is TGCGCCAGCAGCGCCATCAACCTGATCTCCTACAATGAGCAGTTCTTC. Encoded protein: CASSAINLISYNEQFF.

This clone was recorded many times. The identical CDR3 is also encoded by other nucleotide sequences in the sample. The rearrangement links TRBV15 to TRBJ2-7, with TRBD2 matching over 12 bases. With V trimmed by 9 bases and J by 4 bases, 4 bases remained unmatched. CDR1 is LNHNV, CDR2 YYDKDF, per germline (reference sequence). This CDR3 comprises 13 residues. The CDR3 loop is CATRTSGRYEQYF. CDR3 DNA sequence: TGTGCCACACGCACTAGCGGGAGGTACGAGCAGTACTTC. The variable domain in full, completed from reference TRBV15 and TRBJ2-7, reads DAMVIQNPRYQVTQFGKPVTLSCSQTLNHNVMYWYQQKSSQAPKLLFHYYDKDFNNEADTPDNFQSRRPNTSFCFLDIRSPGLGDTAMYLCATRTSGRYEQYFGPGTRLTVT.

This chain joins TRBV4-1 and TRBJ2-1, with TRBD1 identical over 10 bases. V gave up 3 bases and J gave up 9 bases; unmatched junction bases: 17. This CDR3 region has 18 residues. Germline loops: CDR1 MGHRA, CDR2 YSYEKL. Here the CDR3 DNA reads TGCGCCAGCAGCCAGAGCTACATCGGGACAGGGGCATGGGGTGAGCAGTTCTTC. Protein product: CASSQSYIGTGAWGEQFF.